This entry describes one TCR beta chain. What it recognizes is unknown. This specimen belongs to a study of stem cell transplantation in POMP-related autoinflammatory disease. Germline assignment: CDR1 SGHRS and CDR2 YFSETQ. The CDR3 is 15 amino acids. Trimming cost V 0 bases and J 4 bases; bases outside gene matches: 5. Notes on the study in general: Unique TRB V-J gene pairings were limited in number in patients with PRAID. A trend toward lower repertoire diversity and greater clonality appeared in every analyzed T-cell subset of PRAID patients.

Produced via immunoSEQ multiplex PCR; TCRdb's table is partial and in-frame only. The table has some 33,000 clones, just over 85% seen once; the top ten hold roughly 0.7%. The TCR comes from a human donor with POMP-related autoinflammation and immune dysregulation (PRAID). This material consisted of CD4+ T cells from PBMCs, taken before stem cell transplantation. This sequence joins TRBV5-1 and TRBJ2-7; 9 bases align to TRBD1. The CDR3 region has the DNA TGCGCCAGCAGCTTGGGCGGGACAGGGTTTTACGAGCAGTACTTC. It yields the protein CASSLGGTGFYEQYF.